One sample yielded the 23 T cell receptor beta chains listed below, sequenced in a study of cytomegalovirus exposure and HLA in healthy donors. The PCR made use of 60 Vbeta and 13 Jbeta primers. The method was immunoSEQ multiplex PCR; TCRdb's version includes in-frame clones alone and lacks a portion of them. In the table there are tens of thousands of clones, 70% to 85% of which are singletons. Sequencing used PBMCs. The receptors stem from a man aged 45 to 65 in good health and CMV-seronegative.

The CDR3 region has the DNA TGTGCCAGCAGCTCCTGGGGGGACCCACTCGCCTACGAGCAGTACTTC. Amino acids: CASSSWGDPLAYEQYF. The chain links TRBV5-4 to TRBJ2-7, with D perhaps TRBD2 (6 bases). The germline CDR1 and CDR2 sequences are SGHNT and YYREEE (reference sequence). Trimming removed 3 bases at V and 2 bases at J, with 18 bases between. CDR3 length equals 16 residues. The whole variable domain, remainder taken from reference TRBV5-4 and TRBJ2-7, is ETGVTQSPTHLIKTRGQQVTLRCSSQSGHNTVSWYQQALGQGPQFIFQYYREEENGRGNFPPRFSGLQFPNYSSELNVNALELDDSALYLCASSSWGDPLAYEQYFGPGTRLTVT.

CDR3 sequence: CSVEKQGGSYEQYF. In DNA form, the CDR3 reads TGCAGCGTTGAGAAACAGGGGGGATCCTACGAGCAGTACTTC. V gene TRBV29-1 combines with J gene TRBJ2-7, with 8 bases lining up with TRBD1. J gave up 1 base and V 3 bases, and 5 bases lay outside the gene matches. The CDR3 totals 14 residues. CDR1 SQVTM and CDR2 ANQGSEA come from the germline V gene.

The J gene is TRBJ2-1, the V gene TRBV6-5, with 8 bases fitting TRBD1. CDR1 and CDR2 from the germline V gene are MNHEY and SVGAGI. V shed 5 bases and J 5 bases; nucleotides not matched to a gene: 8. The CDR3 sequence is 15 residues long. The CDR3 is CASSAPGQANNEQFF. CDR3 in DNA: TGTGCCAGCAGTGCCCCGGGACAGGCAAACAATGAGCAGTTCTTC.

The chain employs TRBV25-1 and TRBJ2-5; D possibly corresponds to TRBD1 (6 bases). Germline V gene data show CDR1 as MGHDK and CDR2 as SYGVNS. With 5 bases removed from V and 7 bases from J, the gap between germline ends came to 17 bases. The CDR3 spans 14 residues. The CDR3 reads CASSFQGTRGTQYF. CDR3 coding DNA: TGTGCCAGCAGTTTTCAGGGGACCCGGGGGACCCAGTACTTC.

The chain couples TRBV6-1 to TRBJ2-2, with 8 bases that match TRBD2. This CDR3 spans 15 amino acids. V dropped 8 bases and J dropped 4; count of bases not matched to a gene: 9. Germline values: CDR1 MNHNS, CDR2 SASEGT. The CDR3 reads CASYPGRVGTGELFF. DNA of the CDR3: TGTGCCAGCTATCCCGGGAGGGTGGGCACCGGGGAGCTGTTTTTT.

The sample holds one count of this clone. The chain joins TRBV6-5 to TRBJ2-7; D is possibly TRBD2 (6 bases). This CDR3 contains 15 residues. Germline CDR1 is MNHEY and CDR2 is SVGAGI. The V end lost 5 bases, the J end lost 6 bases, and 20 bases lay between the germline ends. The CDR3 DNA reads TGTGCCAGCAGTATGACTAGTATTACCACTTCCGAGCAGTACTTC. Amino acid sequence: CASSMTSITTSEQYF.

The CDR3 loop reads CASKRGTSGYEQYF. CDR3 DNA sequence: TGTGCCAGTAAGAGAGGGACTAGCGGTTACGAGCAGTACTTC. V and J are TRBV19 and TRBJ2-7, with TRBD2 matching over 11 bases. J gave up 4 bases and V 7 bases, and 6 bases lay outside the gene matches. Germline CDR1 LNHDA, CDR2 SQIVND (reference sequence). The CDR3 has 14 amino acids.

The rearrangement joins TRBV15 to TRBJ1-2, with D tentatively TRBD1 (6 bases). There are 13 residues in the CDR3. V was clipped by 4 bases and J by 11 bases, with 17 bases between them. Looked up from germline, CDR1 is LNHNV and CDR2 is YYDKDF (reference sequence). CDR3 nucleotides: TGTGCCACCAGCACAGGGGAACGACAGCCATACACCTTC. Translation gives CATSTGERQPYTF.

The sample holds many counts of this clone. The V and J genes are TRBV6-5 and TRBJ1-5, with 7 bases aligning to TRBD1. This CDR3 contains 14 residues. The V and J ends lost 0 bases and 5 bases, in that order; junction bases with no gene match: 1. Germline lookup yields CDR1 MNHEY and CDR2 SVGAGI. The CDR3 DNA reads as TGTGCCAGCAGTTACTCAGGGGGCTATCAGCCCCAGCATTTT. The encoded protein is CASSYSGGYQPQHF.

This clone showed up just once. This chain connects TRBV7-9 to TRBJ2-1; TRBD2 is a possible D gene (7 bases). The CDR3 runs 19 residues. V gave up 4 bases and J gave up 1 base, with 23 bases separating them. CDR1 is SEHNR and CDR2 is FQNEAQ in the germline V gene (reference sequence). This CDR3 is CASSSQGTSGGGSYNEQFF. In DNA, the CDR3 is TGTGCCAGCAGCTCCCAGGGGACCTCCGGCGGGGGATCCTACAATGAGCAGTTCTTC.

This clone has at least ten counts. The J gene is TRBJ1-4, the V gene TRBV6-5, with TRBD1 identical over 8 bases. This CDR3 spans 14 amino acids. The ends lost 4 bases at V and 5 bases at J; junction bases unmatched: 3. Per the germline V gene, CDR1 is MNHEY and CDR2 is SVGAGI. The DNA for the CDR3 is TGTGCCAGCAGTTTTCGACAGGGGAATGAAAAACTGTTTTTT. Its protein is CASSFRQGNEKLFF.

The V call is TRBV5-1, the J call TRBJ2-1, with TRBD2 matching 10 bases. V was pared by 4 bases and J by 9 bases, with 13 bases of the junction left unmatched. Germline values: CDR1 SGHRS, CDR2 YFSETQ. This CDR3 spans 16 amino acids. The CDR3 protein is CASSPFEREGRSEQFF. DNA for the CDR3: TGCGCCAGCAGCCCGTTCGAGCGGGAGGGCCGGAGTGAGCAGTTCTTC.

The chain is built from TRBV27 and TRBJ2-1; 8 nucleotides line up with TRBD2. CDR3 length: 19 residues. From germline, CDR1 is MNHEY and CDR2 SMNVEV (reference sequence). The junction had 19 bases not matched to a gene; V was cut back by 5 bases and J by 4 bases. In DNA form, the CDR3 reads TGTGCCAGCAGTATACGACCCGATGGGACTAGGGAAGGGTACAATGAGCAGTTCTTC. Its protein product is CASSIRPDGTREGYNEQFF.

V is TRBV4-2 and J is TRBJ2-1, with D tentatively TRBD2 (5 bases). Germline V CDR1 and CDR2: LGHNA, YNFKEQ. CDR3 length: 15 residues. V shed 4 bases and J shed 7 bases, with 17 bases lying between them. CDR3 protein: CASSPRRVGGNEQFF. CDR3 DNA sequence: TGTGCCAGCAGCCCCCGCCGGGTAGGAGGAAATGAGCAGTTCTTC.

This rearrangement joins TRBV7-2 to TRBJ1-3, with 7 bases that match TRBD1. Germline V CDR1 and CDR2: SGHTA, FQGNSA. CDR3 length: 14 residues. Unmatched junction bases numbered 5, after V lost 5 bases and J lost 4 bases. The CDR3 region has the DNA TGTGCCAGCAGCCCCGGGGACAGCGGAAACACCATATATTTT. Its translation is CASSPGDSGNTIYF.

The chain links TRBV27 to TRBJ2-5; D gene uncertain. V was cut by 4 bases and J by 4 bases, with 19 bases left in between. The CDR3 covers 16 residues. Germline loops: CDR1 MNHEY, CDR2 SMNVEV (reference sequence). As DNA, the CDR3 is TGTGCCAGCAGTTCCATACCGTCCCCGCGGCGAGAGACCCAGTACTTC. Translation gives CASSSIPSPRRETQYF.

The CDR3 spells CASSLDPRVEAFF. The CDR3 DNA follows: TGTGCCAGCAGCTTGGACCCCAGGGTAGAAGCTTTCTTT. This chain connects TRBV11-2 to TRBJ1-1, with D perhaps matching TRBD1 (5 bases). Between the trimmed V and J ends, which lost 3 bases and 8 bases, there was a span of 13 bases. The CDR3 contains 13 residues. The germline V gene encodes CDR1 SGHAT and CDR2 FQNNGV.

This clone was counted between two and nine times. V and J are TRBV25-1 and TRBJ2-5; D may be TRBD2 (6 bases). The V end was cut by 6 bases, the J end by 7 bases, with 15 bases between. The CDR3 covers 13 residues. Germline CDR1 reads MGHDK; CDR2 reads SYGVNS. The CDR3 coding sequence is TGTGCCAGCAGCTGGGCCGAGGGAGGGACCCAGTACTTC. It codes for CASSWAEGGTQYF.

This chain connects TRBV7-9 to TRBJ2-4; D is ambiguous. V gave up 0 bases and J gave up 3 bases, with 18 bases separating them. The germline V gene encodes CDR1 SEHNR and CDR2 FQNEAQ (reference sequence). The length of the CDR3 is 18 residues. CDR3 region: CASSLAHLREPIKNIQYF. CDR3 nucleotide sequence: TGTGCCAGCAGCTTAGCCCACTTGCGAGAACCGATCAAAAACATTCAGTACTTC. Full variable domain (rest looked up from reference TRBV7-9 and TRBJ2-4): DTGVSQNPRHKITKRGQNVTFRCDPISEHNRLYWYRQTLGQGPEFLTYFQNEAQLEKSRLLSDRFSAERPKGSFSTLEIQRTEQGDSAMYLCASSLAHLREPIKNIQYFGAGTRLSVL.

The chain combines TRBV29-1 with TRBJ2-3; D gene uncertain. The V end was cut by 7 bases, the J end by 2 bases, with 13 bases between. CDR1 is SQVTM and CDR2 is ANQGSEA in the germline V gene. The CDR3 totals 13 residues. CDR3 sequence: CSERRSLTDTQYF. The CDR3 bases are TGCAGCGAGCGACGGTCGCTCACAGATACGCAGTATTTT.

V usage is TRBV29-1 and J usage is TRBJ2-5; 9 nucleotides match TRBD2. With the DNA end fitting TRBJ2-7 better, the J assignment may be wrong. This CDR3 contains 14 residues. Germline V CDR1 and CDR2: SQVTM, ANQGSEA. The CDR3 region has the DNA TGCAGCGCCCTAACCGGGACTAGCAGATACGAGCAGTACTTC. Translated, it gives CSALTGTSRYEQYF.

The chain uses TRBV28 and TRBJ2-5, with TRBD1 matching over 8 bases. Germline V gene lookup returns CDR1 MDHEN and CDR2 SYDVKM. The V gene end was trimmed by 5 bases and the J gene end by 10 bases; junction bases not matched to a gene: 9. CDR3 size: 13 residues. CDR3 amino acids: CASSAGQGRIQYF. The CDR3 DNA reads as TGTGCCAGCAGTGCCGGACAGGGAAGGATCCAGTACTTC.

The chain recombines TRBV10-3 with TRBJ2-2, with a weak D call TRBD1 (6 bases). Germline V CDR1 and CDR2: ENHRY, SYGVKD. The length of the CDR3 is 14 residues. The ends were cut back, 7 bases at V and 6 bases at J, with 15 bases in the middle. The CDR3 nucleotides are TGTGCCATCACTTGGGACACGGGGTCCGGGGAGCTGTTTTTT. Amino acid sequence: CAITWDTGSGELFF.